This TCR beta chain is from a study of control samples from healthy donors and cancer patients. The CDR3 runs 13 residues. The germline CDR1 and CDR2 sequences are DFQATT and SNEGSKA (reference sequence). Between the trimmed V and J ends, which lost 3 bases and 6 bases, there was a span of 14 bases. Profiled with immunoSEQ multiplex PCR; TCRdb holds only in-frame clones, not every one. The sample shows roughly 120,000 clones, 90% of them seen only once. This sequence was found in a human donor in good health. The donor label of this sample is uncertain. This chain links TRBV20-1 with TRBJ1-1; D is perhaps TRBD1 (5 bases). The specimen was blood. CDR3 DNA: TGCAGTGCTAGTCCCCCCGTGGGGCCTGAAGCTTTCTTT. Its protein product is CSASPPVGPEAFF.